The source of this TCR beta chain is a study of cytomegalovirus exposure and HLA in healthy donors. The CDR3 extends over 14 amino acids. V lost 5 bases to trimming and J lost 5 bases, with 15 bases between them. CDR1 and CDR2 (germline): SGHVS, FQNEAQ. Study-wide findings and caveats: The availability of immune exposure information extended only to CMV serostatus. Certain indistinguishable V segments, among them TRBV6-2 and TRBV6-3, were excluded. DRB1 had the most TCR associations and HLA-C the fewest, a later analysis found, with rates varying by HLA locus. Reports indicate that TCR beta sequences accurately predicted the HLA-A and HLA-B alleles of most subjects.

There are a few counts of this clone. As yet, its antigen is unknown. PCR primers comprised 60 Vbeta and 13 Jbeta primers. Data came from immunoSEQ multiplex PCR; TCRdb stores just in-frame clones and leaves some out. There are around 91,000 clones in the sample; roughly 60% occur only once, and about 2.3% lies in the top ten. The sample was PBMCs. The receptor's source is a human donor in good health. This chain links TRBV7-8 with TRBJ2-5, with TRBD2 as a possible D gene (5 bases). CDR3 nucleotides: TGTGCCAGCAGCCCGAGAAGGAGGCGGGAGACCCAGTACTTC. It encodes CASSPRRRRETQYF.